There are a few counts of the clone carrying this T cell receptor beta chain. The CDR3 contains 15 residues. Germline-derived CDR1 and CDR2 are SGHNT and YYREEE (reference sequence). Trimming took off 0 bases at V and 5 bases at J, with 13 bases between the two ends. This entry is derived from a study of cytotoxic CD8 clonotypes in ibrutinib-treated CLL. As for the study in general: Results showed 25 or so partial and 2 complete responses; following median about 68 months, about 15 remained remitted, roughly 12 advanced. Sequenced samples delivered averages of 200,000 to 300,000 productive templates and around 100,000 productive rearrangements. The taking of response samples occurred after a median approximately twelve months of treatment, with a range of 6 to 36.

The table came from immunoSEQ multiplex PCR; TCRdb's copy has only in-frame clones and leaves some out. The top ten clones hold approximately 2% of a sample with around 160,000 clones, over 65% of them seen once. The receptor's source is a human donor with chronic lymphocytic leukemia. Material: PBMCs, obtained after 12 months of ibrutinib treatment. The V and J genes are TRBV5-4 and TRBJ2-3; D is unclear. CDR3 loop: CASSLGIRVGDTQYF. The CDR3 bases are TGTGCCAGCAGCTTGGGGATAAGGGTTGGAGATACGCAGTATTTT.